These 9 T cell receptor beta chains came from one sample sequenced in a study of T cells in Graves' hyperthyroidism and ophthalmopathy. The CDR3 regions of TCR beta were amplified from RNA transcripts. In the first-round RT-PCR of the TCR CDR3, the HTBI primer set was used. TCRdb recomputed calls from the multiplex PCR reads with MiXCR, one row per CDR3 protein. The table has 500,000 or so distinct CDR3 sequences, 16% seen once. The sequenced sample consisted of blood. All receptors derive from a woman aged 30 to 39 with Graves' ophthalmopathy.

There are many counts of this clonotype. The chain recombines TRBV7-9 with TRBJ1-2, with D perhaps TRBD1 (6 bases). The germline gives CDR1 SEHNR, CDR2 FQNEAQ (reference sequence). Trimming shortened V by 5 bases and J by 4 bases, and 14 bases separated the two germline ends. This CDR3 is 14 amino acids long. The CDR3 nucleotides read TGTGCCAGCAGCACGACAGGATCGCGCTATGGCTACACCTTC. Its protein is CASSTTGSRYGYTF.

The rearrangement joins TRBV27 to TRBJ2-3, with 12 bases aligning to TRBD2. Germline V gene sequence: CDR1 MNHEY, CDR2 SMNVEV (reference sequence). This CDR3 is 18 amino acids long. Trimming removed 5 bases from V and 3 bases from J; junction bases left unmatched: 12. In DNA, the CDR3 is TGTGCCAGCAGTCCTCTGGTGCTAGCGGGAGGGCCTACAGATACGCAGTATTTT. It codes for CASSPLVLAGGPTDTQYF.

In regard to this clonotype: A clone one base away is much larger, so this may be a read error. This chain joins TRBV2 and TRBJ2-7; 7 bases line up with TRBD1. Germline assignment: CDR1 SNHLY and CDR2 FYNNEI. The CDR3 extends over 13 amino acids. This CDR3 reads CASGDRDRWEQYF. CDR3 bases: TGTGCCAGCGGTGACCGGGACAGATGGGAGCAGTACTTC.

This clonotype was detected many times. The rearrangement joins TRBV11-1 to TRBJ2-2; the D is unclear. The CDR3 has 16 residues. CDR1 and CDR2 (germline): SGHAT, FQDESV (reference sequence). V was pared by 2 bases and J by 4 bases, with 14 bases between. The DNA for the CDR3 is TGTGCCAGCAGCTTATACGAAGGGTTGGTCACCGGGGAGCTGTTTTTT. It encodes CASSLYEGLVTGELFF.

In its sample, this clonotype was seen a few times. The V and J genes are TRBV10-3 and TRBJ1-5; 9 bases map to TRBD1. The ends lost 10 bases at V and 4 bases at J; junction bases unmatched: 5. Germline V gene lookup returns CDR1 ENHRY and CDR2 SYGVKD. This CDR3 spans 13 amino acids. Written as DNA, the CDR3 is TGTGCCACCGGGACAGGGAATAATCAGCCCCAGCATTTT. Translating it yields CATGTGNNQPQHF.

Of note for this clonotype: It may be a read error: a sequence one base away is much more abundant. The chain uses TRBV28 and TRBJ1-2, with D possibly matching TRBD1 (6 bases). Germline CDR1 reads MDHEN; CDR2 reads SYDVKM. This CDR3 is built from 14 residues. The CDR3 coding sequence is TGTGCCTGCAGCCCCGGGGGGCAGGGCTATGGCTACACCTTC. It specifies CACSPGGQGYGYTF.

V gene TRBV5-5 combines with J gene TRBJ1-1, with a weak D call TRBD1 (5 bases). The germline V gene has CDR1 SGHKS and CDR2 YYEKEE (reference sequence). This CDR3 contains 12 residues. Trimming shortened V by 6 bases and J by 4 bases, and 10 bases separated the two germline ends. CDR3 DNA sequence: TGTGCCAGCAACCGGGGGGTCACTGAAGCTTTCTTT. Translated, it gives CASNRGVTEAFF.

This clonotype was detected ten times or more. The chain has TRBV7-8 and TRBJ2-7, with D unresolved. Trimming removed 6 bases at V and 2 bases at J, with 17 bases between. CDR3 length: 15 amino acids. The germline gives CDR1 SGHVS, CDR2 FQNEAQ. The CDR3 region is CASSPSLGSPYEQYF. CDR3 nucleotides: TGTGCCAGCAGTCCTTCTTTGGGCTCGCCCTACGAGCAGTACTTC.

This clonotype was detected many times. The V and J genes are TRBV20-1 and TRBJ2-7; D is unclear. V gave up 1 base and J gave up 5 bases, with 15 bases separating them. Germline V CDR1 and CDR2: DFQATT, SNEGSKA (reference sequence). The CDR3 is 14 amino acids. CDR3 amino acids: CSARGPRKVHEQYF. In DNA form, the CDR3 reads TGCAGTGCTAGAGGGCCTCGGAAAGTCCACGAGCAGTACTTC.